These 16 T cell receptor beta chains were all obtained from the same sample, sequenced in a study of T cells in women clearing cervical HPV infection. Clones were sequenced by immunoSEQ multiplex PCR, and TCRdb holds only the in-frame ones, with some missing. The sample shows some 37,000 clones, and about 1.7% sits with its ten largest clones. Specimen: blood buffy coat. The receptors stem from a woman between 18 and 69 years old with a cervical HPV16 infection that either progressed to CIN3+ or cleared (not recorded which).

To note about this clone: The read ends 3 residues early relative to the CDR3; the germline J gene fills the gap. The V call is TRBV5-1, the J call TRBJ2-1, with D unresolved. The CDR3 consists of 13 residues. Trimming shortened V by 0 bases and J by 5 bases, and 6 bases separated the two germline ends. Germline CDR1 SGHRS, CDR2 YFSETQ. The sequenced part of the CDR3 DNA is TGCGCCAGCAGCTTGGGGCCCGACAATGAG. This codes for CASSLGPDNE. The complete CDR3 sequence is CASSLGPDNEQFF.

Partial CDR3 DNA: TGTGCCAGCAGTTTCCCACAGCTCAATTCACCC. Residues: CASSFPQLNSP. The full CDR3 reads CASSFPQLNSPLHF. This chain uses TRBV28 with TRBJ1-6, with unresolved D. The read terminates 3 residues before the CDR3 end, so the remaining end is supplied by the germline J gene. From germline, CDR1 is MDHEN and CDR2 SYDVKM. Trimming stripped 3 bases from V and 7 bases from J, with 10 bases between. CDR3 size: 14 residues.

CDR3 loop: CASSQRLAGNTGELFF. The CDR3 bases that were read are TGTGCCAGCTCACAGAGACTAGCGGGGAACACCGGGGAG. The V gene is TRBV18, the J gene TRBJ2-2; TRBD2 matches 10 bases. Read coverage stops 3 residues before the CDR3 terminus; the germline J gene supplies the remainder. The CDR3 length is 16 residues. J lost 1 base, V lost 4 bases, and 3 bases had no gene match. Per the germline V gene, CDR1 is KGHSH and CDR2 is LQKENI. Filled out from reference TRBV18 and TRBJ2-2, the complete variable domain reads NAGVMQNPRHLVRRRGQEARLRCSPMKGHSHVYWYRQLPEEGLKFMVYLQKENIIDESGMPKERFSAEFPKEGPSILRIQQVVRGDSAAYFCASSQRLAGNTGELFFGEGSRLTVL.

Notes on this clone: The sequenced fragment ends 3 residues before the CDR3 boundary, so the rest is inferred from the germline J gene. This chain uses TRBV5-1 with TRBJ2-3; 10 positions match TRBD2. Trimming at V came to 3 bases and at J to 2 bases, leaving 9 bases not matched to a gene. Per germline, CDR1 SGHRS and CDR2 YFSETQ. This CDR3 has 17 amino acids. The CDR3 sequence is CASSSPTSGVTTDTQYF. The CDR3 DNA, read in part, is TGCGCCAGCAGCTCCCCTACTAGCGGGGTAACCACAGATACG.

Turning to this clone: The read terminates 3 residues ahead of where the CDR3 ends, so the germline J gene completes it. The rearrangement links TRBV7-8 to TRBJ1-6; 9 nucleotides line up with TRBD1. Germline assignment: CDR1 SGHVS and CDR2 FQNEAQ. There are 16 residues in the CDR3. J was trimmed by 7 bases and V by 8 bases; bases with no gene match: 12. This CDR3 reads CASGLGVGTGNSPLHF. The sequenced CDR3 bases are TGTGCCAGCGGCCTGGGGGTCGGGACAGGGAATTCACCC.

About this clone itself: Coverage ceases 3 residues before the CDR3 finishes, and the germline J gene fills in the end. The chain recombines TRBV3-1 (or the pseudogene TRBV3-2) with TRBJ2-3; 8 bases agree with TRBD2. The germline CDR1 and CDR2 sequences are LGHDT and YNNKEL (reference sequence). Unmatched junction bases numbered 5, after V lost 6 bases and J lost 0 bases. The CDR3 spans 15 residues. Partial CDR3 DNA: TGTGCCAGCAGACTTACTAGCGGAAGCACAGATACG. Translated: CASRLTSGSTDT. The entire CDR3 protein is CASRLTSGSTDTQYF.

On this clone itself: The read ends 3 residues shy of where the CDR3 ends; the end is completed using the germline J gene. The rearrangement uses TRBV29-1 and TRBJ2-2; D is perhaps TRBD1 (5 bases). The length of the CDR3 is 15 residues. Germline V gene sequence: CDR1 SQVTM, CDR2 ANQGSEA. CDR3 DNA (partial): TGCAGCGTTGAATTGAGGATCTCTGGGGCCAACGTG. It is translated as CSVELRISGANV. The CDR3, in full, reads CSVELRISGANVLFF.

This CDR3 reads CASSPPGGINSPLHF. The sequenced part of the CDR3 DNA is TGTGCCAGCTCACCACCGGGGGGGATCAATTCACCC. V is TRBV18 and J is TRBJ1-6; tentatively, D is TRBD1 (5 bases). With the read ending 3 residues before the CDR3 end, the germline J gene is used to fill in that end. Per the germline V gene, CDR1 is KGHSH and CDR2 is LQKENI. Trimming stripped 0 bases from V and 7 bases from J, with 10 bases between. This CDR3 has 15 amino acids.

CDR3 amino acids: CASSPTRGDYTF. Partial CDR3 DNA: TGTGCCAGTAGTCCCACAAGAGGTGAC. The genes are TRBV19 and TRBJ1-2; the D is unclear. The sequenced fragment ends 3 residues before the CDR3 boundary, so the rest is inferred from the germline J gene. Germline V gene data show CDR1 as LNHDA and CDR2 as SQIVND (reference sequence). The CDR3 loop spans 12 amino acids.

To note about this clone: The read comes to an end 3 residues before the CDR3 does, leaving the germline J gene to fill in the end. The chain joins TRBV6-4 to TRBJ1-4, with 8 bases fitting TRBD1. CDR1 is MRHNA, CDR2 SNTAGT, per germline. CDR3 size: 14 residues. CDR3 loop: CASRGQGKNSPLFF. Incomplete CDR3 DNA: TGTGCCAGCAGAGGACAGGGTAAAAATTCACCA.

Details on this clone: A read error may produce the germline difference seen at one junction end. The read gets to within 3 residues of the CDR3 end, and the germline J gene fills in the rest. This CDR3 is also generated by other DNA sequences in the sample. The rearrangement uses TRBV2 and TRBJ1-3; D might be TRBD1 (6 bases). The CDR3 consists of 14 residues. Germline V gene data show CDR1 as SNHLY and CDR2 as FYNNEI. The CDR3 sequence: CASRNRVDGNTIYF. The CDR3 DNA, read in part, is TGTGCCAGCAGGAACAGGGTAGATGGAAACACA.

Concerning this clone itself: From the germline J gene comes the end of the CDR3, since the read stops 3 residues before it. The chain has TRBV5-1 and TRBJ2-5, with a possible D match to TRBD2 (6 bases). The CDR3 contains 14 residues. Germline V lookup: CDR1 SGHRS, CDR2 YFSETQ. V lost 4 bases, J lost 2 bases, and 12 bases lay in between. The sequenced CDR3 bases are TGCGCCAGCAGCCCCCCGGGGGTTCAAGAGACC. Translating it yields CASSPPGVQET. The whole CDR3 region reads CASSPPGVQETQYF.

CDR3 bases read: TGTGCCAGCTCACCCCAGTGGGGGGAGACG. It encodes CASSPQWGET. The whole CDR3 protein reads CASSPQWGETQYF. The chain combines TRBV18 with TRBJ2-3, with D possibly being TRBD2 (6 bases). Read data end 3 residues before the CDR3 end; the end is taken from the germline J gene. Per germline, CDR1 KGHSH and CDR2 LQKENI. The CDR3 runs 13 residues.

The CDR3 here is CASTLASLNQPQHF. CDR3 DNA (partial): TGTGCCAGCACCTTAGCCAGTCTCAATCAGCCC. The chain couples TRBV19 to TRBJ1-5; D remains unclear. The CDR3 end is not reached by the read, which stops 3 residues before it; the germline J gene fills it in. The CDR3 covers 14 residues. Germline CDR1 LNHDA, CDR2 SQIVND (reference sequence). The ends were cut back, 9 bases at V and 3 bases at J, with 15 bases in the middle.

For this clone: The missing CDR3 end, 3 residues past where the read stops, is filled in from the germline J gene. The chain uses TRBV19 and TRBJ2-7; 9 bases map to TRBD1. The length of the CDR3 is 15 residues. The junction had 10 bases not matched to a gene; V was cut back by 4 bases and J by 6 bases. The germline CDR1 and CDR2 sequences are LNHDA and SQIVND (reference sequence). Here the CDR3 reads CASSTNPPGQGEQYF. The part of the CDR3 DNA that was read is TGTGCCAGTAGTACAAACCCGCCGGGACAGGGCGAG.

Of note for this clone: The read ends 3 residues early relative to the CDR3; the germline J gene fills the gap. The chain links TRBV13 to TRBJ2-7; perhaps TRBD1 as D (5 bases). From germline, CDR1 is PRHDT and CDR2 FYEKMQ (reference sequence). V was trimmed by 4 bases and J by 3 bases, leaving 13 bases between them. The CDR3 is made up of 14 amino acids. This CDR3 reads CASSSQGKLYEQYF. Incomplete CDR3 DNA: TGTGCCAGCAGCTCTCAGGGAAAACTCTACGAG.